This T cell receptor beta chain comes out of a study of cytomegalovirus exposure and HLA in healthy donors. The V end lost 8 bases, the J end lost 0 bases, and 11 bases lay between the germline ends. Germline CDR1 MNHEY, CDR2 SMNVEV (reference sequence). The CDR3 loop spans 13 amino acids. PCR used 60 Vbeta primers and 13 Jbeta primers. Sequenced by immunoSEQ multiplex PCR; TCRdb stores in-frame clones only, minus some. The repertoire holds about 190,000 clones, with roughly three quarters as singletons. The sample holds one count of this clone. The specimen sequenced was PBMCs. V usage is TRBV27 and J usage is TRBJ2-7, with a possible D match to TRBD1 (5 bases). The sequence came from a woman under 30 in good health and CMV-seronegative. The DNA for the CDR3 is TGTGCCAGCGCGCAGGGTAACTCCTACGAGCAGTACTTC. Amino acids: CASAQGNSYEQYF.